This T cell receptor beta chain was profiled in a study of blood T cell repertoires in COVID-19. Study as a whole: COVID-19 samples collected from the United States, Italy and Spain covered acute and convalescent phases. T cells, B-cell-depleted T cells, or PBMCs supplied cDNA or gDNA.

The participants were between about 18 and 90 years old and came from 20 to 30 US areas. V was shortened by 5 bases and J by 4 bases, with 14 bases between the two germline ends. Germline V gene sequence: CDR1 MDHEN, CDR2 SYDVKM. The CDR3 sequence is 14 residues long. The protocol was immunoSEQ multiplex PCR, while the TCRdb copy is restricted to in-frame clones and leaves out a portion. This table has fewer than 350,000 clones, approximately 91% appearing once. The V call is TRBV28, the J call TRBJ1-2, with D tentatively TRBD1 (6 bases). This sequence was found in a woman in her forties with acute COVID-19. The source material was PBMCs or T cells enriched from blood (not recorded which). Written as DNA, the CDR3 is TGTGCCAGCAGTCCCGGGACACTAGGCTATGGCTACACCTTC. Translation: CASSPGTLGYGYTF.